The following is a TCR beta chain sequence with its context. Which antigen it targets is not known. The sequencer listed for this sample is Illumina HiSeq 2000. The TCR beta cDNA libraries were made using 5'RACE template switching, a step that added both a universal primer site and unique molecular identifiers. cDNA synthesis was primed from the TCR beta constant segment, followed by two successive PCR amplification steps. Processing in the source paper ran as follows. MIGEC handled demultiplexing of the reads and grouping by UMI, while MiTCR was used to assemble and quantify clonotypes. To exclude erroneous sequences, only TCR cDNA sequences supported by at least two reads were retained. The tcR package was used for downstream repertoire analysis, and clonotypes were matched across fractions by CDR3 nucleotide sequence plus V segment. Antigen specificity was annotated against VDJdb with VDJmatch, allowing one amino acid substitution in CDR3. The reads underwent TCRdb reprocessing, giving one record for each CDR3 protein sequence and no DNA. The V and J calls and clone size are TCRdb's, not the authors'. Per the sample table, the count is about 550,000 distinct CDR3 sequences. Roughly 3.4% of the sample rests with the top ten.

This specimen belongs to a study of T cells expressing NK-cell markers (TCRdb year 2020). Regarding the complete study: TCR beta-chain repertoires were profiled in sorted CD3+CD56+NKG2C+, CD3+CD56+NKG2C- and CD3+CD56-NKG2C+ T-cell subsets from roughly eight donors. Randomly selected healthy volunteers, three men and five women, were used as the eight sequenced donors. Among the eight sequenced donors, seven were HCMV-seropositive and one was HCMV-seronegative. Sequencing of the libraries produced 2 x 150 bp reads on Illumina HiSeq 2000/2500, MiSeq or NextSeq. The paper's findings and limits, for the study overall: Whether the expanded NKG2C-expressing T cell clones were specific for HCMV antigens was left unclear. For six donors, the dominant CD3+CD56+NKG2C+ clonotypes were among the top 10 CD8+ clonotypes and accounted for roughly 1.0-7.5% of CD8+ T cells. Those dominant clonotypes were again the most abundant among CD3+CD56-NKG2C+ cells in a handful of donors, at roughly 25-65%.

HCMV serostatus was determined by detecting HCMV-specific IgG in serum with a commercial ELISA kit. Peripheral blood mononuclear cells were isolated from blood by Ficoll density gradient centrifugation. Per the germline V gene (reference sequence), SGHKS is the CDR1 and YYEKEE is the CDR2. The CDR3, cysteine through phenylalanine, is 15 amino acids long. No DNA has been recorded. The sample was blood T cells: a sorted CD56 or NKG2C T cell subset, CD4+ or CD8+ T cells, or bulk PBMC T cells (not recorded which). The rearrangement combines TRBV5-5 with TRBJ2-5; TCRdb reports TRBD2, a call that lacks DNA to check it against. The sequence came from a man younger than 30 in good health. Donor details come from another sample of the same person, matched by shared clones. The CDR3 corresponds to CASSKILAGVETQYF. When the CDR3 is completed using the reference TRBV5-5 and TRBJ2-5 genes on either side, the full variable domain is DAGVTQSPTHLIKTRGQQVTLRCSPISGHKSVSWYQQVLGQGPQFIFQYYEKEERGRGNFPDRFSARQFPNYSSELNVNALLLGDSALYLCASSKILAGVETQYFGPGTRLLVL.